This TCR beta chain was documented in a study of T cells in Graves' hyperthyroidism and ophthalmopathy. Overall study results and limits: Blood also showed most of the thyroid clonotypes that were expanded above 0.001. A model of 13 V-J features distinguished ophthalmopathy from stable hyperthyroidism.

Points on this clonotype: Its antigen is undetermined.

The CDR3 is made up of 15 amino acids. The V end lost 6 bases, the J end lost 7 bases, and 18 bases lay between the germline ends. The germline CDR1 and CDR2 sequences are MDHEN and SYDVKM. Authors of the study amplified TCR beta CDR3 regions from RNA transcripts. TCR CDR3 underwent first-round RT-PCR with the HTBI primer set. TCRdb called the multiplex PCR reads again in MiXCR, with one record for every CDR3 protein. This table has more than 150,000 distinct CDR3 sequences, over 15% appearing once. The TCR originated in a woman in her 50s with Graves' hyperthyroidism. The genes are TRBV28 and TRBJ1-4, with a possible D match to TRBD1 (5 bases). Input material: blood. The CDR3 region is CASSPGTGKGEKLFF. In DNA form, the CDR3 reads TGTGCCAGCAGCCCGGGGACGGGAAAAGGTGAAAAACTGTTTTTT.